This TCR beta chain is from a study of Graves' ophthalmopathy and Graves' hyperthyroidism. Study-wide points: Detection in blood was also observed for most expanded thyroid clonotypes above 0.001 frequency.

RNA transcripts served as template for amplifying TCR beta CDR3 sequences. A first-round RT-PCR used HTBI primers, followed by a second-round multiplex PCR. TCRdb processed the multiplex PCR reads anew with MiXCR; each CDR3 protein has one entry. The sample yields over a million distinct CDR3 sequences, around a third seen once. Germline V gives CDR1 DFQATT, CDR2 SNEGSKA (reference sequence). The CDR3 has 14 residues. V shed 4 bases and J shed 6 bases, with 15 bases lying between them. The study recruited hyperthyroidism patients aged 18 to 65 who were newly diagnosed, under 2 months' duration. A few counts support this clonotype. What it binds is not known.

The rearrangement uses TRBV20-1 and TRBJ2-2; D not resolved. Sequencing used peripheral blood or thyroid tissue (not recorded which). The TCR sequence derives from an adult man with Graves' hyperthyroidism. As DNA, the CDR3 is TGCAGTGCTACAGACCGGCCCGTGCCCGGGGAGCTGTTTTTT. This gives the protein CSATDRPVPGELFF.